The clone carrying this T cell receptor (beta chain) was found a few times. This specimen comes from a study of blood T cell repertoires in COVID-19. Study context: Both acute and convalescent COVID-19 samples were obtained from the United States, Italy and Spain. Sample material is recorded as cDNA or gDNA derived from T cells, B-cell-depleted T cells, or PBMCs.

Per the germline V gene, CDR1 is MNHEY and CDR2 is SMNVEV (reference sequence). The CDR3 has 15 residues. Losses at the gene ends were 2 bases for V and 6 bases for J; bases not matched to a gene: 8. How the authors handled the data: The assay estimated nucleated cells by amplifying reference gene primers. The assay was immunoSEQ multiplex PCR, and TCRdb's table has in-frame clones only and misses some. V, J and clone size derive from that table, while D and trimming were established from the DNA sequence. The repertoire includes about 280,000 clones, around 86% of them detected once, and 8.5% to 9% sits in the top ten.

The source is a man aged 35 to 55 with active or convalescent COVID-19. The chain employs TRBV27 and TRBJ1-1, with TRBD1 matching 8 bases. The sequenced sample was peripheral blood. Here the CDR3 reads CASSLQNPGGPEAFF. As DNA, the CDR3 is TGTGCCAGCAGTTTACAGAATCCAGGGGGCCCTGAAGCTTTCTTT.